The text below deals with one T cell receptor beta chain. Deletions cut 5 bases from V and 13 bases from J, with 21 bases between. CDR3 length: 13 amino acids. The germline V gene encodes CDR1 LNHDA and CDR2 SQIVND (reference sequence). This record belongs to a study of shared clonotypes between healthy human individuals. Background on the study: Donor composition was a couple of women and three men, aged 18 to 49.

The data were produced by immunoSEQ multiplex PCR, yet TCRdb's version contains in-frame clones alone and is incomplete. The data show roughly 480,000 clones, with 79% seen just once and approximately 12% held by the top ten. This sequence originates from a woman in her thirties or forties in good health. Some clones in this sample may be carry-over from other donors' samples. Sequencing was done on a sample of PBMCs. The chain uses TRBV19 and TRBJ2-7; D is perhaps TRBD2 (7 bases). The CDR3 sequence is CASSPIQGGELYF. Written as DNA, the CDR3 is TGTGCCAGTAGTCCTATCCAAGGGGGGGAGCTCTACTTC.